This T cell receptor beta chain came from a study of blood T cell repertoires in COVID-19. Study at large: Sites in the United States, Italy and Spain provided acute and convalescent COVID-19 samples.

V was clipped by 6 bases and J by 4 bases; unmatched bases: 7. The CDR3 runs 15 residues. Germline V CDR1 and CDR2: SGHTA, FQGNSA. In the study's own analysis: Reference gene primer amplification in the assay estimated nucleated cell counts. Repertoires were generated with immunoSEQ multiplex PCR, while TCRdb's copy carries only in-frame clones and drops some. That table furnishes V, J and clone size, whereas the DNA furnished D and trimming. The sample includes around 180,000 clones, about 85% seen only once; the top ten take 9.8%. This clone was recorded at least ten times. Sequencing input: peripheral blood. This chain links TRBV7-2 with TRBJ1-3, with 9 bases identical to TRBD1. This sequence originates from a woman aged 80 or over with acute or convalescent COVID-19. In DNA, the CDR3 is TGTGCCAGCAGTTGGGGACAGGGTACGGGAAACACCATATATTTT. Translating gives CASSWGQGTGNTIYF.